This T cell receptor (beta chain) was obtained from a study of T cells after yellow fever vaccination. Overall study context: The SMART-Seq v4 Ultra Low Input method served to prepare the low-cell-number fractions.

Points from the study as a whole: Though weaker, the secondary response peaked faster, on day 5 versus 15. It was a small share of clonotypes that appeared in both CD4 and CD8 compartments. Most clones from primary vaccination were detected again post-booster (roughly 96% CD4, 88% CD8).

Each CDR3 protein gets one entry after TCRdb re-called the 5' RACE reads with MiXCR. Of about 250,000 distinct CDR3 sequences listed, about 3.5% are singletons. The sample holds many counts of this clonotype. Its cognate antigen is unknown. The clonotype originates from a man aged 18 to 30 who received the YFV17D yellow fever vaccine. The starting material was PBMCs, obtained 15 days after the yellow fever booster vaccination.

The CDR3 reads CASTTRDRGTAKNIQYF. The CDR3 DNA reads as TGTGCCAGCACAACCCGGGACAGGGGTACCGCCAAAAACATTCAGTACTTC. This chain uses TRBV7-2 with TRBJ2-4, with 10 nucleotides matching TRBD1. Germline CDR1 reads SGHTA; CDR2 reads FQGNSA. CDR3 length equals 17 residues. V dropped 7 bases and J dropped 1; count of bases not matched to a gene: 10. The complete variable domain, with remaining parts taken from reference TRBV7-2 and TRBJ2-4, reads GAGVSQSPSNKVTEKGKDVELRCDPISGHTALYWYRQSLGQGLEFLIYFQGNSAPDKSGLPSDRFSAERTGGSVSTLTIQRTQQEDSAVYLCASTTRDRGTAKNIQYFGAGTRLSVL.